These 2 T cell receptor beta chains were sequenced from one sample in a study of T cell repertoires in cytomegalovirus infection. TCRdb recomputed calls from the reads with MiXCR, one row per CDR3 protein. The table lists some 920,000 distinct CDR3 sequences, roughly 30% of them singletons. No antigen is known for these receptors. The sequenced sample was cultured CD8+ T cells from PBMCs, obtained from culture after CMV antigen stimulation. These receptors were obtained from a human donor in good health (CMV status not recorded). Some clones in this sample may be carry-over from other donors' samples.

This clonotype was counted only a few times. The CDR3 here is CASSYEGQGITGELFF. The CDR3 DNA reads as TGTGCCAGCAGTTACGAGGGACAGGGGATAACCGGGGAGCTGTTTTTT. The gene calls are TRBV6-6 and TRBJ2-2, with 10 positions matching TRBD1. The V and J ends lost 2 bases and 5 bases, in that order; junction bases with no gene match: 5. CDR3 length equals 16 residues. Germline values: CDR1 MNHNY, CDR2 SVGAGI (reference sequence).

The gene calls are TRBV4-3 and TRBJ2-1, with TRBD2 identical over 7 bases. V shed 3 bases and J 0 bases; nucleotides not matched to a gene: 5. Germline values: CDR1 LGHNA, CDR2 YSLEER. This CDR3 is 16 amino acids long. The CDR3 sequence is CASSQATSSSYNEQFF. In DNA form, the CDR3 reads TGCGCCAGCAGCCAGGCGACTAGCAGCTCCTACAATGAGCAGTTCTTC.